Presented here are 6 T cell receptor beta chains from one specimen sequenced in a study of shared clonotypes between healthy human individuals. Measured with immunoSEQ multiplex PCR; TCRdb has only the in-frame clones, and not every one. There are some 2.3 million clones in the sample; roughly 93% occur only once, and 0.39% lies in the top ten. Source material: naive CD4+ T cells from PBMCs. Subset of the sample: CD45RA+ positively selected. Receptors were obtained from a man aged 18 to 29 in good health. Some clones in this sample may be carry-over from other donors' samples.

The J gene is TRBJ2-2, the V gene TRBV7-8; TRBD2 matches at 13 bases. The V and J ends lost 5 bases and 2 bases, in that order; junction bases with no gene match: 5. Germline loops: CDR1 SGHVS, CDR2 FQNEAQ. The CDR3 has 17 amino acids. The CDR3 DNA reads TGTGCCAGCAGCCGACTAGCGGGAGGCCATAACACCGGGGAGCTGTTTTTT. Translated, it gives CASSRLAGGHNTGELFF.

The chain is built from TRBV7-9 and TRBJ2-1; 7 bases are shared with TRBD2. CDR1 and CDR2 from the germline V gene are SEHNR and FQNEAQ (reference sequence). The trim removed 2 bases at V and 6 bases at J, leaving 1 base unmatched. The CDR3 loop spans 13 amino acids. CDR3 protein: CASSLRGGNEQFF. The CDR3 DNA reads TGTGCCAGCAGCTTACGCGGGGGCAATGAGCAGTTCTTC.

The V and J genes are TRBV2 and TRBJ2-7, with 8 positions matching TRBD2. V shed 8 bases, J shed 7 bases, and the junction held 16 bases outside the gene matches. The germline V gene has CDR1 SNHLY and CDR2 FYNNEI. The CDR3 has 15 amino acids. CDR3 coding DNA: TGTGCCAGCCCATTGACTAGCGCAACTTTGGGGGAGCAGTACTTC. Amino acids: CASPLTSATLGEQYF.

This clone was seen only once. The chain employs TRBV2 and TRBJ2-7; TRBD1 agrees at 9 bases. CDR3 length: 14 residues. From germline, CDR1 is SNHLY and CDR2 FYNNEI. Trimming took 7 bases from V and 5 from J; bases not matched to a gene: 9. The CDR3 DNA follows: TGTGCCAGCAATACCGGGACAGGGCGTGACGAGCAGTACTTC. Amino acid sequence: CASNTGTGRDEQYF.

The chain is built from TRBV5-4 and TRBJ1-1, with D uncertain. The CDR3 covers 13 residues. The V gene lost 4 bases and the J gene lost 5 bases, with 12 bases spanning the gap. CDR1 and CDR2 from the germline V gene are SGHNT and YYREEE (reference sequence). In nucleotides, the CDR3 is TGTGCCAGCAGCGCAATGGTTGGAACTGAAGCTTTCTTT. Encoded protein: CASSAMVGTEAFF.

About this clone itself: Different DNA sequences within this sample yield the same CDR3. This chain uses TRBV7-6 with TRBJ2-7; 7 bases fit TRBD1. The CDR3 totals 14 residues. The ends lost 0 bases at V and 2 bases at J; junction bases unmatched: 1. Germline assignment: CDR1 SGHVS and CDR2 FNYEAQ. This CDR3 is CASSLAGQTYEQYF. The CDR3 DNA is TGTGCCAGCAGCTTAGCGGGACAGACCTACGAGCAGTACTTC.